Detailed here is one TCR beta chain. Its antigen remains unknown. The sample comes from a study of T cell repertoires in cytomegalovirus infection. Study overall: CMV infection and matching HLA type were both indicated by public TCR beta signatures.

General study findings and limits: Clonotypes of TCR beta that were HLA-C-restricted and CMV-specific dominated the ex vivo response. The cumulative frequency of public TCR beta families distinguished individuals who carried CMV together with the relevant HLA.

TCRdb reprocessed the reads via MiXCR and lists one record per CDR3 protein. The sample shows about 740,000 distinct CDR3 sequences, 35% to 40% of them seen only once. Trimming removed 6 bases from V and 1 base from J; junction bases left unmatched: 3. This CDR3 is 15 amino acids long. CDR1 and CDR2 (germline): SNHLY, FYNNEI. The clonotype comes from a human donor in good health (CMV status not recorded). Some clones in this sample may be carry-over from other donors' samples. The sample was PBMCs. V and J are TRBV2 and TRBJ1-4; 9 bases are shared with TRBD1. CDR3 loop: CASSRDRETNEKLFF. CDR3 coding DNA: TGTGCCAGCAGCCGGGACAGGGAAACTAATGAAAAACTGTTTTTT.